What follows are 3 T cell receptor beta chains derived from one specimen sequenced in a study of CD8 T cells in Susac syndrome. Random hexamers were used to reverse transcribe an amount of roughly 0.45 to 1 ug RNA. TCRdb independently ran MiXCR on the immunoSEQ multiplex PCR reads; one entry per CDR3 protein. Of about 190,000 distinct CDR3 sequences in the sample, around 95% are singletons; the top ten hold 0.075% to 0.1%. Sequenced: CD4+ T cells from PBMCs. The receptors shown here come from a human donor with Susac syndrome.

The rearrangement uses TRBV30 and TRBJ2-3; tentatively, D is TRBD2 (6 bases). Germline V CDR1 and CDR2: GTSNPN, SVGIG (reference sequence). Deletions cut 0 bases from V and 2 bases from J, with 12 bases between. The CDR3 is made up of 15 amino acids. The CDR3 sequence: CAWSVRAGYTDTQYF. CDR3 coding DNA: TGTGCCTGGAGTGTCAGGGCGGGGTACACAGATACGCAGTATTTT.

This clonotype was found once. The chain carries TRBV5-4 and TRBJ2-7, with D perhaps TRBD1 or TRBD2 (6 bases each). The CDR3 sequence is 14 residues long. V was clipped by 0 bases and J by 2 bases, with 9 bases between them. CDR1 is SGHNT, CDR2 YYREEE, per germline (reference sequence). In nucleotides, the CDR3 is TGTGCCAGCAGCTTGGAGGGGGGAACCTACGAGCAGTACTTC. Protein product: CASSLEGGTYEQYF.

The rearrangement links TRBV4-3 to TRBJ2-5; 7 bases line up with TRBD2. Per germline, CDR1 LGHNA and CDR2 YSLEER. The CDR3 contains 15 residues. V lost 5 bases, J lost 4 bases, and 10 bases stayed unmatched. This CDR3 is CASSWGGGDGETQYF. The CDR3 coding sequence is TGCGCCAGCAGCTGGGGCGGGGGTGACGGAGAGACCCAGTACTTC.